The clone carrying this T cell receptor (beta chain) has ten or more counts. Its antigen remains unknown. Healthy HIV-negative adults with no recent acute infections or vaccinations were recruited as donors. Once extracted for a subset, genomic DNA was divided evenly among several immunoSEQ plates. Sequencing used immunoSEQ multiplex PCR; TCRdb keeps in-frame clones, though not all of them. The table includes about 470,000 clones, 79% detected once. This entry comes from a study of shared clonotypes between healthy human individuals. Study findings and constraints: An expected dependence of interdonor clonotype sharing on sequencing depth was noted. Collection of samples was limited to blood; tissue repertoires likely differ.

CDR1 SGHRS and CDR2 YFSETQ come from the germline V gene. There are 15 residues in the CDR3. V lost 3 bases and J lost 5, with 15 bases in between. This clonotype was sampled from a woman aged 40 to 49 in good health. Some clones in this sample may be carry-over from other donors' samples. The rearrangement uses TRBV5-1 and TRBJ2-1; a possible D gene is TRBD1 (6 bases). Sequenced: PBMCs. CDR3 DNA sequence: TGCGCCAGCAGCTGGTCTGGACAGCAAAACAATGAGCAGTTCTTC. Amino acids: CASSWSGQQNNEQFF.